These 10 T cell receptor beta chains originate from one sample sequenced in a study of yellow fever vaccine responses in identical twins. One entry per CDR3 protein results from TCRdb running MiXCR on the RT-PCR reads. The table has approximately 16,000 distinct CDR3 sequences, 80% to 85% seen once. The sample in question was T cells from blood (PBMCs), unsorted or a sorted subset (not recorded which), obtained before or after yellow fever vaccination (not recorded which). The receptor set was obtained from a woman aged 18-29 years who received the yellow fever vaccine.

J is TRBJ2-1 and V is TRBV6-2 or TRBV6-3; D is uncertain. Germline lookup yields CDR1 MNHEY and CDR2 SVGEGT. Deletions cut 2 bases from V and 7 bases from J, with 6 bases between. This CDR3 contains 12 residues. The CDR3 nucleotides are TGTGCCAGCAGTTACGTTGGGAATGAGCAGTTCTTC. Translating gives CASSYVGNEQFF.

V and J are TRBV4-2 and TRBJ2-1, with 8 bases matching TRBD2. The CDR3 is 14 residues long. Germline loops: CDR1 LGHNA, CDR2 YNFKEQ. The ends lost 4 bases at V and 10 bases at J; junction bases unmatched: 9. In DNA form, the CDR3 reads TGTGCCAGCAGCCGAGAGAAACTAGCGGTCGAGCAGTTCTTC. This codes for CASSREKLAVEQFF.

Details on this clonotype: Its ends do not fully match the called genes, so a read error is possible. The genes are TRBV7-9 and TRBJ2-7, with D perhaps TRBD1 (6 bases). Germline lookup yields CDR1 SEHNR and CDR2 FQNEAQ (reference sequence). The CDR3 consists of 12 residues. The CDR3: CASSRTDRDTDF. Written as DNA, the CDR3 is TGTGCCAGCAGCCGTACGGACCGGGACACGGACTTC.

The chain is built from TRBV5-1 and TRBJ2-7; D call uncertain. Germline CDR1 and CDR2: SGHRS and YFSETQ. Between the trimmed V and J ends, which lost 1 base and 7 bases, there was a span of 6 bases. The CDR3 runs 11 residues. CDR3 in amino acids: CASSLRGEQYF. CDR3 DNA sequence: TGCGCCAGCAGCTTGAGAGGAGAGCAGTACTTC.

The chain links TRBV5-4 to TRBJ1-5; D is possibly TRBD1 (5 bases). Trimming pared 0 bases from V and 7 bases from J, leaving 8 bases between. The CDR3 is made up of 13 amino acids. The germline V gene has CDR1 SGHNT and CDR2 YYREEE (reference sequence). The CDR3 is CASSLGGVQPQHF. The CDR3 DNA reads as TGTGCCAGCAGCTTGGGGGGGGTCCAGCCCCAGCATTTT.

This chain connects TRBV29-1 to TRBJ2-3; 7 bases fit TRBD1. V gave up 6 bases and J gave up 2 bases; unmatched junction bases: 11. Germline V gene data show CDR1 as SQVTM and CDR2 as ANQGSEA. CDR3 length equals 15 residues. The CDR3 DNA reads TGCAGCGTCGTCACAGGGGATACAAACACAGATACGCAGTATTTT. Translating gives CSVVTGDTNTDTQYF.

This chain joins TRBV11-2 and TRBJ2-1; D remains unclear. Per the germline V gene, CDR1 is SGHAT and CDR2 is FQNNGV. The CDR3 totals 12 residues. V was pared by 3 bases and J by 4 bases, with 4 bases between. This CDR3 reads CASSFDYNEQFF. In nucleotides, the CDR3 is TGTGCCAGCAGCTTTGATTACAATGAGCAGTTCTTC.

V gene TRBV4-2 combines with J gene TRBJ1-5, with a weak D call TRBD1 (5 bases). CDR1 LGHNA and CDR2 YNFKEQ come from the germline V gene. The germline V and J ends were trimmed by 0 bases and 0 bases, with 6 bases remaining between them. The CDR3 length is 15 residues. CDR3 residues: CASSQETDSNQPQHF. CDR3 DNA sequence: TGTGCCAGCAGCCAAGAGACAGATAGCAATCAGCCCCAGCATTTT.

This clonotype was detected a few times. The chain joins TRBV20-1 to TRBJ2-1; 10 nucleotides match TRBD1. Germline assignment: CDR1 DFQATT and CDR2 SNEGSKA (reference sequence). V was clipped by 0 bases and J by 10 bases; unmatched bases: 9. This CDR3 comprises 15 residues. CDR3 in amino acids: CSARDPRQGAKEQFF. The CDR3 nucleotides are TGCAGTGCTAGAGATCCAAGACAGGGGGCGAAGGAGCAGTTCTTC.

V and J are TRBV10-2 and TRBJ2-5, with a possible D match to TRBD2 (5 bases). The CDR3 extends over 12 amino acids. Trimming took 6 bases from V and 3 from J, leaving 8 bases between them. Germline V gene data show CDR1 as WSHSY and CDR2 as SAAADI. CDR3 DNA sequence: TGCGCCAGCAGCGGAGCGGAAGAGACCCAGTACTTC. It is translated as CASSGAEETQYF.